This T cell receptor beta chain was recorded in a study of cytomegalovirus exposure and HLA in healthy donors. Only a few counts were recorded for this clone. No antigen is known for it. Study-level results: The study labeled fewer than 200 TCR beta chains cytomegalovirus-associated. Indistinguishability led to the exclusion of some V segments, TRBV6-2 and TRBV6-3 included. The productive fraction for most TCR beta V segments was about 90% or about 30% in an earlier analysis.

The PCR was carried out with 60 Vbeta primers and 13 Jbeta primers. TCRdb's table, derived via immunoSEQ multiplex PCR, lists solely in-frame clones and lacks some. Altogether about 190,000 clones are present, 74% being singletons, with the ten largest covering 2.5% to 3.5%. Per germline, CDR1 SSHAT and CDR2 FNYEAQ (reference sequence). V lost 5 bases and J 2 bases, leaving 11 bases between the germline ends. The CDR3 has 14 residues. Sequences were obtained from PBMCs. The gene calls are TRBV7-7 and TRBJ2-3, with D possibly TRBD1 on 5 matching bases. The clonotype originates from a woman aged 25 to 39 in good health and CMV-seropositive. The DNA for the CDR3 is TGTGCCAGCAGCCGTGGGGCCCCCACAGATACGCAGTATTTT. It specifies CASSRGAPTDTQYF.